The clone carrying this T cell receptor (beta chain) was seen a few times. Its target is unknown. Sample-barcoded 5' priming and a J-beta primer mix drove a second PCR of roughly 6 to 12 cycles. TCRdb re-called the 5' RACE reads with MiXCR, one entry per CDR3 protein. The sample records approximately 690,000 distinct CDR3 sequences, approximately 50% being singletons. The data were obtained in a study of blood T cells in healthy people across ages. The study's findings and limits: A greater number of naive CD4+ cells and higher diversity distinguished long-lived donors from aged donors.

Donation came from healthy Caucasian individuals in Russia who were aged roughly 6 to 95. Isolation yielded PBMCs, at least 6 million per sample, in every case. CDR1 and CDR2 from the germline V gene are SGHRS and YFSETQ. The CDR3 length is 14 residues. Trimming shortened V by 0 bases and J by 8 bases, and 12 bases separated the two germline ends. Sequences were obtained from blood. V usage is TRBV5-1 and J usage is TRBJ2-4; TRBD1 or TRBD2 may be the D gene (5 bases each). The origin of this receptor is a man between 60 and 75 years old in good health. Here the CDR3 reads CASSLGGARDIQYF. CDR3 DNA: TGCGCCAGCAGCTTGGGAGGGGCGAGGGACATTCAGTACTTC.